This passage covers 26 T cell receptor beta chains from one sample sequenced in a study of blood T cell repertoires in COVID-19. Assay: immunoSEQ multiplex PCR; the TCRdb copy retains only in-frame clones and omits some. The sample holds roughly 220,000 clones, around 90% seen once. Sequencing used peripheral blood. All receptors come from a man in his sixties with acute or convalescent COVID-19.

In its sample, this clone was seen once. This chain connects TRBV12-3 or TRBV12-4 to TRBJ2-3; D is unresolved. This CDR3 is 12 amino acids long. Trimming removed 3 bases from V and 2 bases from J, with 3 bases in between. The CDR3 region is CASSFYTDTQYF. CDR3 nucleotides: TGTGCCAGCAGTTTTTACACAGATACGCAGTATTTT.

The chain recombines TRBV6-4 with TRBJ2-5; D is perhaps TRBD2 (6 bases). Trimming took off 5 bases at V and 3 bases at J, with 19 bases between the two ends. This CDR3 contains 16 residues. In germline, CDR1 is MRHNA, CDR2 SNTAGT. The CDR3 sequence: CASSRLRATGEETQYF. Written as DNA, the CDR3 is TGTGCCAGCAGTCGGCTCCGGGCCACGGGGGAAGAGACCCAGTACTTC.

V gene TRBV10-2 combines with J gene TRBJ2-1; 13 bases match TRBD2. The CDR3 has 15 residues. Germline values: CDR1 WSHSY, CDR2 SAAADI. V lost 5 bases and J lost 8; bases outside the gene matches: 6. The CDR3 DNA follows: TGCGCCAGCAGTTCAACTAGCGGGGGGGCGTATGAGCAGTTCTTC. Translation: CASSSTSGGAYEQFF.

This clone was seen only once. Written as DNA, the CDR3 is TGCGCCAGCAGCTCCTCCGGGACAGGGGGCCTTGGGACTGAAGCTTTCTTT. Residues: CASSSSGTGGLGTEAFF. This rearrangement joins TRBV5-1 to TRBJ1-1; 12 positions match TRBD1. This CDR3 comprises 17 residues. Germline V CDR1 and CDR2: SGHRS, YFSETQ. After removal of 3 bases from V and 5 bases from J, the junction contained 11 bases not matched to a gene.

This clone occurred a few times. The V and J genes are TRBV11-2 and TRBJ1-2; 7 bases match TRBD1. CDR3 length: 15 amino acids. Germline V lookup: CDR1 SGHAT, CDR2 FQNNGV. V lost 4 bases to trimming and J lost 2 bases; unmatched junction nucleotides: 7. The CDR3 is CASSSLRGANYGYTF. The CDR3 nucleotides read TGTGCCAGCAGCTCGCTCAGGGGGGCAAACTATGGCTACACCTTC.

This clone appeared a few times. The chain joins TRBV12-5 to TRBJ1-1; 9 bases line up with TRBD1. The ends lost 4 bases at V and 0 bases at J; junction bases unmatched: 6. The CDR3 totals 16 residues. Germline V gives CDR1 LGHNT, CDR2 FRNRAP. The CDR3 loop reads CASGWTGTGMNTEAFF. Here the CDR3 DNA reads TGTGCTAGTGGTTGGACCGGGACAGGGATGAACACTGAAGCTTTCTTT. The full variable domain, in which reference TRBV12-5 and TRBJ1-1 provide the parts outside the CDR3, is DARVTQTPRHKVTEMGQEVTMRCQPILGHNTVFWYRQTMMQGLELLAYFRNRAPLDDSGMPKDRFSAEMPDATLATLKIQPSEPRDSAVYFCASGWTGTGMNTEAFFGQGTRLTVV.

Comments on this clone: Additional DNA sequences in this sample encode the identical CDR3. V and J are TRBV11-2 and TRBJ2-1; D unclear. CDR1 is SGHAT, CDR2 FQNNGV, per germline. The V end was cut by 2 bases, the J end by 1 base, with 6 bases between. This CDR3 has 14 amino acids. In nucleotides, the CDR3 is TGTGCCAGCAGCTTAAGAGAATCCTACAATGAGCAGTTCTTC. It translates to CASSLRESYNEQFF.

The rearrangement joins TRBV27 to TRBJ1-1; the D gene is possibly TRBD1 (5 bases). Trimming removed 6 bases from V and 7 bases from J, with 18 bases in between. Germline V gene data show CDR1 as MNHEY and CDR2 as SMNVEV (reference sequence). The CDR3 loop spans 14 amino acids. The DNA for the CDR3 is TGTGCCAGCAGGAGGATAGGGGAGGGTTTTGAAGCTTTCTTT. Translation gives CASRRIGEGFEAFF.

V gene TRBV10-3 combines with J gene TRBJ1-5; TRBD1 agrees at 10 bases. This CDR3 has 15 amino acids. Germline V gene lookup returns CDR1 ENHRY and CDR2 SYGVKD. Trimming cost V 3 bases and J 9 bases; bases outside gene matches: 8. CDR3 loop: CAISDLGQGISPQHF. DNA of the CDR3: TGTGCCATCAGTGACTTGGGACAGGGGATTTCGCCCCAGCATTTT.

The V and J genes are TRBV6-5 and TRBJ1-1, with a possible D match to TRBD1 (5 bases). This CDR3 spans 13 amino acids. CDR1 is MNHEY and CDR2 is SVGAGI in the germline V gene. With 5 bases removed from V and 10 bases from J, the gap between germline ends came to 17 bases. CDR3 nucleotide sequence: TGTGCCAGCAGTCCGACAGACGGTGTTGCAGCTTTCTTT. Protein product: CASSPTDGVAAFF.

This clone was seen only once. This rearrangement joins TRBV4-2 to TRBJ2-7; TRBD1 aligns across 7 bases. This CDR3 is built from 15 residues. CDR1 is LGHNA, CDR2 YNFKEQ, per germline. V lost 4 bases and J lost 2; bases outside the gene matches: 8. CDR3 protein: CASSPLAQGPYEQYF. Here the CDR3 DNA reads TGTGCCAGCAGCCCCCTGGCACAGGGGCCCTACGAGCAGTACTTC.

The chain uses TRBV28 and TRBJ1-2, with D perhaps TRBD1 (6 bases). Germline CDR1 and CDR2: MDHEN and SYDVKM. The CDR3 sequence is 12 residues long. Trimming shortened V by 2 bases and J by 8 bases, and 9 bases separated the two germline ends. For the CDR3, the DNA is TGTGCCAGCAGTTTACAAACAGGGGGCTACACCTTC. It encodes CASSLQTGGYTF.

The rearrangement uses TRBV30 and TRBJ1-2, with a weak D call TRBD1 (5 bases). Germline V lookup: CDR1 GTSNPN, CDR2 SVGIG (reference sequence). The CDR3 has 14 residues. Between the trimmed V and J ends, which lost 4 bases and 8 bases, there was a span of 20 bases. The CDR3 region is CAWIMGGREGGYTF. The CDR3 DNA reads TGTGCCTGGATCATGGGAGGACGAGAGGGGGGCTACACCTTC.

The chain uses TRBV28 and TRBJ1-3, with 8 bases matching TRBD1. The CDR3 length is 14 residues. Looked up from germline, CDR1 is MDHEN and CDR2 is SYDVKM. Trimming at V came to 6 bases and at J to 2 bases, leaving 3 bases not matched to a gene. CDR3 in DNA: TGTGCCAGCAGCCCAGGGGGCACTGGAAACACCATATATTTT. Translation gives CASSPGGTGNTIYF. Combining the CDR3 with reference TRBV28 and TRBJ1-3 gives the whole variable domain DVKVTQSSRYLVKRTGEKVFLECVQDMDHENMFWYRQDPGLGLRLIYFSYDVKMKEKGDIPEGYSVSREKKERFSLILESASTNQTSMYLCASSPGGTGNTIYFGEGSWLTVV.

The V and J genes are TRBV7-9 and TRBJ1-1; tentatively, D is TRBD1 (5 bases). Per germline, CDR1 SEHNR and CDR2 FQNEAQ (reference sequence). The CDR3 runs to 14 residues. Trimming took off 3 bases at V and 2 bases at J, with 10 bases between the two ends. CDR3 sequence reads: CASSFPGPNTEAFF. In nucleotides, the CDR3 is TGTGCCAGCAGCTTCCCAGGGCCTAACACTGAAGCTTTCTTT.

V is TRBV24-1 and J is TRBJ2-3, with no clear D. CDR1 is KGHDR and CDR2 is SFDVKD in the germline V gene. The CDR3 covers 13 residues. V lost 7 bases to trimming and J lost 1 base, with 8 bases between them. DNA for the CDR3: TGTGCCACCAGGGGCTGGGGCACAGATACGCAGTATTTT. Translation gives CATRGWGTDTQYF.

This chain links TRBV28 with TRBJ1-5, with TRBD1 identical over 8 bases. Germline assignment: CDR1 MDHEN and CDR2 SYDVKM. With 8 bases clipped from V and 4 bases from J, the junction kept 13 bases outside the gene matches. CDR3 length: 16 residues. The CDR3 loop reads CASRDRGFVENQPQHF. In DNA form, the CDR3 reads TGTGCCAGCCGAGACAGGGGTTTTGTAGAGAATCAGCCCCAGCATTTT.

The J gene is TRBJ2-1, the V gene TRBV9; TRBD1 matches 8 bases. This CDR3 comprises 17 residues. CDR1 and CDR2 from the germline V gene are SGDLS and YYNGEE. Trimming at V came to 4 bases and at J to 0 bases, leaving 9 bases not matched to a gene. The CDR3 region is CASSPWTGSSSYNEQFF. The CDR3 bases are TGTGCCAGCAGCCCATGGACAGGGTCCAGCTCCTACAATGAGCAGTTCTTC.

This rearrangement joins TRBV7-6 to TRBJ2-7; D is perhaps TRBD1 (5 bases). Germline-derived CDR1 and CDR2 are SGHVS and FNYEAQ. V was pared by 4 bases and J by 4 bases, with 11 bases between. The CDR3 has 13 amino acids. CDR3 sequence (DNA): TGTGCCAGCAGCTCGACCCAGGGTTACGAGCAGTACTTC. Its protein is CASSSTQGYEQYF.

The V and J genes are TRBV5-1 and TRBJ2-7, with 11 nucleotides matching TRBD1. The germline CDR1 and CDR2 sequences are SGHRS and YFSETQ. The J segment lost 6 bases and the V segment lost 1 base, leaving 6 bases of the junction unmatched. The CDR3 has 15 amino acids. The CDR3, as DNA: TGCGCCAGCAGCTTGTTAGGACAGGGGGCGCGCGAGCAGTACTTC. This codes for CASSLLGQGAREQYF. Complete variable domain (other parts from reference TRBV5-1 and TRBJ2-7): KAGVTQTPRYLIKTRGQQVTLSCSPISGHRSVSWYQQTPGQGLQFLFEYFSETQRNKGNFPGRFSGRQFSNSRSEMNVSTLELGDSALYLCASSLLGQGAREQYFGPGTRLTVT.

The V call is TRBV13, the J call TRBJ1-2; a possible D gene is TRBD1 (5 bases). With 8 bases removed from V and 6 bases from J, the gap between germline ends came to 28 bases. The CDR3 length is 17 residues. Per germline, CDR1 PRHDT and CDR2 FYEKMQ (reference sequence). For the CDR3, the DNA is TGTGCCAGCCTGAGCTTGGGACTCGATCTCCAACGGAATGGCTACACCTTC. Amino acid sequence: CASLSLGLDLQRNGYTF.

The chain employs TRBV11-3 and TRBJ2-3; maybe TRBD1 (6 bases). Germline CDR1 reads SGHNT; CDR2 reads YENEEA. Trimming left V 5 bases short and J 6 bases short, with 21 bases between. CDR3 length: 16 amino acids. CDR3 sequence reads: CASSPRLTWGPDTQYF. CDR3 coding DNA: TGTGCCAGCAGCCCCCGCCTCACCTGGGGGCCGGATACGCAGTATTTT.

J is TRBJ2-5 and V is TRBV27; 9 nucleotides align to TRBD2. This CDR3 is 15 amino acids long. With V trimmed by 6 bases and J by 4 bases, 9 bases remained unmatched. CDR1 and CDR2 from the germline V gene are MNHEY and SMNVEV (reference sequence). The DNA for the CDR3 is TGTGCCAGCAGACAGCTAGCGGGGAACGCAGAGACCCAGTACTTC. Protein: CASRQLAGNAETQYF.

J is TRBJ2-6 and V is TRBV9; 11 bases are shared with TRBD1. CDR1 and CDR2 from the germline V gene are SGDLS and YYNGEE. The CDR3 has 19 amino acids. Losses at the gene ends were 3 bases for V and 2 bases for J; bases not matched to a gene: 10. CDR3 in amino acids: CASSETGQGVGTGANVLTF. The CDR3 coding sequence is TGTGCCAGCAGCGAAACGGGACAGGGGGTTGGCACTGGGGCCAACGTCCTGACTTTC.

The rearrangement uses TRBV18 and TRBJ1-1, with 9 bases aligning to TRBD1. Germline V gives CDR1 KGHSH, CDR2 LQKENI. CDR3 length equals 16 residues. V trimming: 1 base; J trimming: 5 bases; junction bases outside the gene matches: 8. This CDR3 is CASSPQGQGSETEAFF. CDR3 sequence (DNA): TGTGCCAGCTCACCACAGGGACAGGGCAGTGAGACTGAAGCTTTCTTT. Full variable domain (rest looked up from reference TRBV18 and TRBJ1-1): NAGVMQNPRHLVRRRGQEARLRCSPMKGHSHVYWYRQLPEEGLKFMVYLQKENIIDESGMPKERFSAEFPKEGPSILRIQQVVRGDSAAYFCASSPQGQGSETEAFFGQGTRLTVV.

The rearrangement joins TRBV24-1 to TRBJ2-2; TRBD1 might be the D (5 bases). CDR3 length equals 17 residues. Germline V gene data show CDR1 as KGHDR and CDR2 as SFDVKD. V was shortened by 3 bases and J by 0 bases, with 13 bases between the two germline ends. CDR3 protein: CATSDNRGATNTGELFF. As DNA, the CDR3 is TGTGCCACCAGTGATAATAGGGGCGCCACGAACACCGGGGAGCTGTTTTTT.